These 7 T cell receptor beta chains share one sample of origin, sequenced in a study of breast tumors, draining lymph nodes, adjacent tissues. Breast cancer patients provided tissue from their axillary draining lymph nodes. TCRdb re-derived calls from the multiplex PCR reads in MiXCR, one entry per CDR3 protein. The sample yields over 100,000 distinct CDR3 sequences, approximately 20% seen once. Material: axillary lymph node tissue. The receptors derive from a female donor with breast cancer. Some clones in this sample may be carry-over from other donors' samples.

About this clonotype: A read error is possible here, since a much larger clone lies one base away. The chain links TRBV28 to TRBJ2-7, with D maybe TRBD1 (6 bases). CDR3 length: 14 residues. Germline V gene lookup returns CDR1 MDHEN and CDR2 SYDVKM. V dropped 8 bases and J dropped 3 bases, with 17 bases sitting between them. The CDR3 DNA reads TGTGCCAGCGGTTCAACCCGACAGGTCTACGAGCAGTACTTC. Protein product: CASGSTRQVYEQYF.

The chain couples TRBV5-6 to TRBJ1-1; no clear D. The CDR3 length is 15 residues. Between the trimmed V and J ends, which lost 4 bases and 0 bases, there was a span of 13 bases. The germline V gene encodes CDR1 SGHDT and CDR2 YYEEEE. CDR3 amino acids: CASSLKDRLNTEAFF. The CDR3 DNA reads TGTGCCAGCAGCCTAAAAGACCGTCTGAACACTGAAGCTTTCTTT.

This clonotype was found many times. The V and J genes are TRBV7-2 and TRBJ2-2; D gene unclear. V lost 1 base and J 1 base, leaving 4 bases between the germline ends. Per the germline V gene, CDR1 is SGHTA and CDR2 is FQGNSA. The CDR3 covers 14 residues. CDR3 region: CASSLVGNTGELFF. The CDR3 nucleotides are TGTGCCAGCAGCTTAGTCGGGAACACCGGGGAGCTGTTTTTT.

The sample holds many counts of this clonotype. The V gene is TRBV9, the J gene TRBJ1-5, with TRBD1 identical over 9 bases. Trimming cost V 1 base and J 7 bases; bases outside gene matches: 3. Germline CDR1 is SGDLS and CDR2 is YYNGEE. This CDR3 spans 14 amino acids. CDR3 amino acids: CASSVTGGRQPQHF. The CDR3 DNA reads as TGTGCCAGCAGCGTAACAGGGGGCAGACAGCCCCAGCATTTT.

With respect to this clonotype: Relative to the germline gene, one junction end is altered; a read error may explain this. The gene calls are TRBV19 and TRBJ2-1; D unresolved. The CDR3 totals 11 residues. Per germline, CDR1 LNHDA and CDR2 SQIVND (reference sequence). The CDR3 loop is CASSVYNEQLF. The CDR3 nucleotides are TGTGCCAGTAGTGTCTACAATGAGCAGCTCTTC.

This clonotype has ten or more counts. This sequence joins TRBV20-1 and TRBJ2-1; TRBD2 is a possible D gene (5 bases). The CDR3 is 16 amino acids. Per germline, CDR1 DFQATT and CDR2 SNEGSKA (reference sequence). Trimming took off 1 base at V and 5 bases at J, with 18 bases between the two ends. In DNA, the CDR3 is TGCAGTGCTAGAGGAAGCGCGGGTTCAATTCACAATGAGCAGTTCTTC. This codes for CSARGSAGSIHNEQFF.

This clonotype was picked up many times. V usage is TRBV10-3 and J usage is TRBJ2-3; 8 bases map to TRBD2. Germline CDR1 reads ENHRY; CDR2 reads SYGVKD. V was clipped by 2 bases and J by 4 bases; unmatched bases: 8. This CDR3 is 16 amino acids long. The CDR3 DNA sequence: TGTGCCATCAGTGAGGGGACGGGAGGGCCATCAGATACGCAGTATTTT. Translated: CAISEGTGGPSDTQYF.